This TCR beta chain was obtained from a study of cytomegalovirus exposure and HLA in healthy donors. Nominally healthy donors were sampled, though unrecorded immune exposures were likely. Germline loops: CDR1 MNHEY, CDR2 SMNVEV (reference sequence). Between the trimmed V and J ends, which lost 3 bases and 5 bases, there was a span of 16 bases. The length of the CDR3 is 15 residues. As concerns this clone: Its antigen is still unknown.

In the PCR, 60 Vbeta and 13 Jbeta primers were used. Profiling relied on immunoSEQ multiplex PCR, and the TCRdb table lists in-frame clones only, not all of them. The sample consists of about 160,000 clones, about 82% of them appearing once. General study results and limits: Later analysis found that TCR beta chains associated with HLA were more clonally expanded than other, equally common chains. HLA allele associations emerged for around 16,000 TCR beta sequences in a later analysis, at 0.05 false discovery rate.

What was sequenced was PBMCs. The V gene is TRBV27, the J gene TRBJ2-5; D is possibly TRBD1 (6 bases). The receptor comes from a woman aged 25 to 39 in good health and CMV-seropositive. The CDR3 loop is CASSFRFSGAETQYF. The CDR3 DNA sequence: TGTGCCAGCAGTTTTCGTTTTTCAGGGGCGGAGACCCAGTACTTC.